A single sample gave rise to the 6 T cell receptor beta chains below, sequenced in a study of glioma-infiltrating T cells. The iRepertoire nested amplicon-rescue multiplex PCR amplified TCR alpha and beta CDR3s from RNA. TCRdb analysed the multiplex PCR reads with MiXCR anew, one entry per CDR3 protein. The sample records some 160,000 distinct CDR3 sequences, about 46% being singletons. What was sequenced was glioma tissue, nonneoplastic brain tissue, or PBMCs (not recorded which). The receptors derive from a human donor with low-grade glioma or glioblastoma, undergoing nonglioma brain surgery, or in good health (not recorded which).

This clonotype was detected ten times or more. The chain links TRBV2 to TRBJ2-1; D uncertain. Trimming took off 1 base at V and 9 bases at J, with 7 bases between the two ends. This CDR3 is built from 12 residues. Looked up from germline, CDR1 is SNHLY and CDR2 is FYNNEI. CDR3 DNA: TGTGCCAGCAGTGAAGGGCTGGGTGAGCAGTTCTTC. It translates to CASSEGLGEQFF.

To note about this clonotype: This may be a read error: a much more frequent sequence differs by one nucleotide. Lacking the conserved final phenylalanine or tryptophan, this CDR3 likely reflects a read error. The chain's CDR3 is CASSFSRGYEQYL. CDR3 nucleotide sequence: TGTGCCAGCAGTTTTTCGCGGGGCTACGAGCAGTACCTC. This sequence joins TRBV6-9 and TRBJ2-7; weak D call: TRBD2 (6 bases). The CDR3 totals 13 residues. Trimming took 4 bases from V and 3 from J, leaving 10 bases between them. The V gene's germline CDR1 is MNHGY and CDR2 SVAAGI.

This clonotype was seen many times. The chain couples TRBV20-1 to TRBJ2-1, with 9 bases lining up with TRBD2. This CDR3 contains 14 residues. V shed 3 bases and J 8 bases; nucleotides not matched to a gene: 8. Looked up from germline, CDR1 is DFQATT and CDR2 is SNEGSKA (reference sequence). CDR3 sequence (DNA): TGCAGTGCTAGCGCACTAGCGGGTAGCTATGAGCAGTTCTTC. Translation: CSASALAGSYEQFF.

With regard to this clonotype: The junction departs from germline at one end; a sequencing error may be responsible. The CDR3 region has the DNA TGTGTCACCAGTCGAGATGGACCGGATACGCAGTATTTT. Translating it yields CVTSRDGPDTQYF. The chain couples TRBV24-1 to TRBJ2-3; D is undetermined. CDR1 and CDR2 (germline): KGHDR, SFDVKD. The CDR3 has 13 residues.

With respect to this clonotype: Relative to the germline gene, one junction end is altered; a read error may explain this. V is TRBV20-1 and J is TRBJ1-1; D is uncertain. The CDR3 contains 14 residues. The V gene's germline CDR1 is DFQATT and CDR2 SNEGSKA (reference sequence). The DNA of the CDR3 is TGCAGTCCTAGAGATCTCGCCTACTCCACTGAAGCTTTCTTT. It yields the protein CSPRDLAYSTEAFF.

The table lists this clonotype with many counts. The chain couples TRBV6-1 to TRBJ2-1, with a possible D match to TRBD1 (5 bases). From germline, CDR1 is MNHNS and CDR2 SASEGT. The V end lost 5 bases, the J end lost 5 bases, and 13 bases lay between the germline ends. This CDR3 contains 14 residues. The CDR3 reads CASSSRQRDNEQFF. The CDR3 coding sequence is TGTGCCAGCAGTTCCCGACAGAGAGACAATGAGCAGTTCTTC.